The 11 T cell receptor beta chains given below trace back to one sample, sequenced in a study of response to subunit inactivated influenza vaccine (dated by TCRdb to the late 2010s). Library construction relied on RT-PCR. Sequencing was carried out with an Illumina HiSeq 2500. TCRdb took the public reads, trimmed them with fastp at Q25, ran MiXCR for clone calling and kept in-frame beta chains. Rows matching on CDR3 protein sequence are summarized as one entry with the most common DNA and genes. The sample table contains fewer than 600,000 distinct CDR3 sequences; only one count was recorded for around 7.9% of them. The ten largest clones take up roughly 13% of the sample. The source was PBMCs from blood, collected roughly 24 months after vaccination. These receptor sequences come from a man between 50 and 69 years old who received an inactivated influenza vaccine. Donor details come from another sample of the same person, matched by shared clones.

This clonotype was seen many times. The gene calls are TRBV5-1 and TRBJ2-7; D is unclear. Per germline, CDR1 SGHRS and CDR2 YFSETQ. Trimming stripped 5 bases from V and 1 base from J, with 7 bases between. The CDR3 has 12 amino acids. The DNA for the CDR3 is TGCGCCAGCAGTCGAACGTCCTACGAGCAGTACTTC. This sequence encodes CASSRTSYEQYF.

This clonotype occurred many times. The V gene is TRBV4-2, the J gene TRBJ2-1; D is undetermined. Trimming cost V 0 bases and J 5 bases, with 11 bases left between them. The germline gives CDR1 LGHNA, CDR2 YNFKEQ. This CDR3 spans 15 amino acids. The CDR3 region is CASSQDLTVDNEQFF. The CDR3 DNA sequence: TGTGCCAGCAGCCAAGATCTAACGGTGGACAATGAGCAGTTCTTC.

The V and J genes are TRBV28 and TRBJ2-7; possible D gene TRBD1, 5 bases. The CDR3 runs to 13 residues. Germline V gene sequence: CDR1 MDHEN, CDR2 SYDVKM. With 5 bases removed from V and 7 bases from J, the gap between germline ends came to 15 bases. DNA of the CDR3: TGTGCCAGCAGTGATAACAGGCCCCCGGAGCAGTACTTC. Translated, it gives CASSDNRPPEQYF.

This clonotype came up many times. The rearrangement joins TRBV3-1 to TRBJ2-7; tentatively, D is TRBD2 (6 bases). The CDR3 spans 14 residues. V shed 1 base and J shed 2 bases, with 9 bases lying between them. Germline V lookup: CDR1 LGHDT, CDR2 YNNKEL (reference sequence). The CDR3 sequence: CASSQGGTTYEQYF. The CDR3 coding sequence is TGTGCCAGCAGCCAAGGCGGGACCACCTACGAGCAGTACTTC.

This clonotype was picked up a small number of times. The chain combines TRBV20-1 with TRBJ2-2, with 7 bases fitting TRBD1. Germline CDR1 DFQATT, CDR2 SNEGSKA (reference sequence). The V gene end was trimmed by 3 bases and the J gene end by 6 bases; junction bases not matched to a gene: 13. The length of the CDR3 is 16 residues. CDR3 region: CSARRQGMVGAGELFF. CDR3 DNA sequence: TGCAGTGCTAGGAGACAGGGAATGGTCGGGGCCGGGGAGCTGTTTTTT.

In this sample, this clonotype turned up a few times. V usage is TRBV6-2 or TRBV6-3 and J usage is TRBJ2-1; the match to TRBD2 covers 9 bases. CDR3 size: 20 residues. J lost 0 bases, V lost 6 bases, and 18 bases had no gene match. The germline V gene encodes CDR1 MNHEY and CDR2 SVGEGT. Written as DNA, the CDR3 is TGTGCCAGCAGCCATGCACGCGGGAGGGCCGAAACTCTCTCCTACAATGAGCAGTTCTTC. This codes for CASSHARGRAETLSYNEQFF.

This clonotype appeared a few times. The chain uses TRBV10-3 and TRBJ2-1; 11 bases are a match to TRBD2. CDR3 length equals 16 residues. Germline V gene sequence: CDR1 ENHRY, CDR2 SYGVKD. The V segment lost 7 bases and the J segment 4 bases; nucleotides outside the gene matches: 9. The CDR3, as DNA: TGTGCCATCACCGGGACTAGCGGTTCTACTTACAATGAGCAGTTCTTC. Translation: CAITGTSGSTYNEQFF.

This clonotype occurred many times. V and J are TRBV18 and TRBJ1-1, with 10 bases fitting TRBD1. The CDR3 totals 14 residues. V lost 2 bases and J lost 5; bases outside the gene matches: 2. Germline V CDR1 and CDR2: KGHSH, LQKENI. Here the CDR3 reads CASSPGTGVTEAFF. The DNA for the CDR3 is TGTGCCAGCTCACCAGGGACAGGGGTGACTGAAGCTTTCTTT. Based on the CDR3 plus reference TRBV18 and TRBJ1-1, the full variable domain is NAGVMQNPRHLVRRRGQEARLRCSPMKGHSHVYWYRQLPEEGLKFMVYLQKENIIDESGMPKERFSAEFPKEGPSILRIQQVVRGDSAAYFCASSPGTGVTEAFFGQGTRLTVV.

This clonotype was found many times. The rearrangement joins TRBV27 to TRBJ1-6; unclear D gene. The CDR3 extends over 16 amino acids. Looked up from germline, CDR1 is MNHEY and CDR2 is SMNVEV (reference sequence). The V end was cut by 4 bases, the J end by 1 base, with 11 bases between. The CDR3 is CASSYGRGSYNSPLHF. The CDR3 DNA reads TGTGCCAGCAGTTACGGACGGGGTTCCTATAATTCACCCCTCCACTTT.

This clonotype was seen repeatedly, ten times or more. The chain combines TRBV6-2 or TRBV6-3 with TRBJ2-1; 8 nucleotides agree with TRBD2. V trimming: 6 bases; J trimming: 1 base; junction bases outside the gene matches: 5. The CDR3 is made up of 15 amino acids. The germline V gene has CDR1 MNHEY and CDR2 SVGEGT. CDR3 DNA: TGTGCCAGCAGGTTGAGCGGGGGATCCTACAATGAGCAGTTCTTC. Translation gives CASRLSGGSYNEQFF.

There are many counts of this clonotype. This chain connects TRBV12-3 or TRBV12-4 to TRBJ2-3; no reliable D call. The CDR3 is 15 amino acids. The ends were cut back, 6 bases at V and 3 bases at J, with 16 bases in the middle. The CDR3 region is CASRPRTAVTDTQYF. The CDR3 DNA is TGTGCCAGCAGACCGAGGACCGCAGTAACAGATACGCAGTATTTT.